These T cell receptor delta chains were read from a single sample in a study of Vδ1+ human thymocytes. TCRdb reanalysed the multiplex PCR reads via CATT. The top ten clones hold approximately 0.54% of a sample with about 55,000 delta-chain clones, about 16% of them seen once. Material for sequencing was Vdelta1+ gamma-delta thymocytes from the thymus. The receptors derive from a boy under two years old who had congenital heart surgery. The conserved cysteine and the conserved F or W are not part of the CDR3 here. A D gene is named only where the DNA matches it firmly.

v_call,d_call,cdr3_aa
TRDV1,NA,ALQPARRAASYTDKLI
TRDV1,TRDD3,ALGRGPSYKNWGIRPLDTDKLI
TRDV1,NA,ALGGLAFLRGYPPTDKLI
TRDV1,TRDD3,ALGEPRRFLRGIRGTDKLI
TRDV1,NA,ALGELGRDGYTDKLI
TRDV1,TRDD3,ALGELGGYPDKLI
TRDV1,TRDD3,ALGLGPKLGDSDALYTDKLI
TRDV1,NA,ALGERSSFRVLGLDTDKLI
TRDV1,TRDD3,ALGEDPLAVGDLYTDKLI
TRDV3,TRDD3,ASTLVGDTRKLI
TRDV1,NA,ALGDPLTPWGRTDKLI
TRDV2,TRDD3,ACDTRADTLGDTDKLI
TRDV1,TRDD3,ALGVFPGDTGTDKLI
TRAV29/DV5,TRDD3,ATNLGDTSDKLI
TRDV2,NA,ACDIRWGTIYTDKLI
TRDV1,NA,ALGEPDPVYTDKLI
TRDV1,TRDD3,ALGDSRLGDTFKLI
TRDV1,NA,ALGVKVLLERGDTDKLI
TRDV1,TRDD2,ALGGASYGDYTDKLI
TRDV1,NA,ALGELTPATDKLI
TRDV1,TRDD3,ALGELALYWGIQGPKLI
TRDV1,TRDD3,ALGERGLLGPYKLI
TRDV1,TRDD3,ALVRLHTNYWGINNTDKLI
TRDV1,TRDD3,ALGELRVGLRYRGDTKATDKLI
TRDV1,TRDD2,ALGELLISFLDEGQPLSYTDKLI
TRDV1,NA,ALGRRRGTHTDKLI
TRDV1,TRDD3,ALGERGGGYWYTDKLI